This T cell receptor (beta chain) was identified in a study of cytomegalovirus exposure and HLA in healthy donors. Trimming took 3 bases from V and 7 from J, leaving 10 bases between them. The germline CDR1 and CDR2 sequences are SGHNT and YYREEE (reference sequence). The CDR3 sequence is 12 residues long. Overall study findings and caveats: An observed cluster of highly shared sequence variants was recorded as a likely sequencing artifact. Reported performance of the classifier showed diagnosis of cytomegalovirus status with high specificity and sensitivity.

PCR used 60 Vbeta primers and 13 Jbeta primers. Sequencing was performed with immunoSEQ multiplex PCR; in TCRdb, only in-frame clones are kept and a portion is missing. Found here are about 130,000 clones, 82% of them singletons; the top ten hold roughly 10%. In the case of this clone: What it recognizes is unknown.

This chain links TRBV5-4 with TRBJ1-1; D is undetermined. The sample comprised PBMCs. The receptor comes from a male donor in good health and CMV-seropositive. The CDR3, as DNA: TGTGCCAGCAGCTCTCCCTATGGTGAAGCTTTCTTT. It yields the protein CASSSPYGEAFF. Full variable domain (missing parts from reference TRBV5-4 and TRBJ1-1): ETGVTQSPTHLIKTRGQQVTLRCSSQSGHNTVSWYQQALGQGPQFIFQYYREEENGRGNFPPRFSGLQFPNYSSELNVNALELDDSALYLCASSSPYGEAFFGQGTRLTVV.